This entry lists 20 T cell receptor beta chains sequenced from one sample in a study of blood T cells in healthy people across ages. A sample-barcoded 5' primer and a J-beta primer mix were used in a second PCR of roughly 7 to 11 cycles. Each CDR3 protein gets one entry after TCRdb re-called the 5' RACE reads with MiXCR. The data hold approximately 800,000 distinct CDR3 sequences, with approximately 25% observed a single time. The same sample was also studied in work on T cells of mothers and their children.

Sequencing was carried out using blood. The receptors shown here come from a boy between 10 and 17 years old in good health.

This clonotype was seen a few times. V is TRBV30 and J is TRBJ1-1; maybe TRBD1 (6 bases). V gave up 3 bases and J gave up 4 bases, with 12 bases separating them. The CDR3 covers 13 residues. Germline CDR1 GTSNPN, CDR2 SVGIG (reference sequence). The CDR3, as DNA: TGTGCCTGGAGGGATGGGGGCGGCACTGAAGCTTTCTTT. Translating gives CAWRDGGGTEAFF.

This clonotype appeared a few times. V gene TRBV12-3 or TRBV12-4 combines with J gene TRBJ2-6; no clear D gene. Trimming stripped 5 bases from V and 0 bases from J, with 8 bases between. The CDR3 has 15 amino acids. CDR3 DNA: TGTGCCAGCAGTGCGACTGACTCTGGGGCCAACGTCCTGACTTTC. As protein: CASSATDSGANVLTF.

This clonotype was seen only a few times. The J gene is TRBJ2-5, the V gene TRBV13; 7 bases line up with TRBD2. The J call may be in error: the DNA end matches TRBJ2-7 better. Germline CDR1 reads PRHDT; CDR2 reads FYEKMQ (reference sequence). The CDR3 has 17 amino acids. The CDR3 loop reads CASSPNFRQRGSYEQYF. CDR3 nucleotide sequence: TGTGCCAGCAGCCCAAACTTCCGACAGCGGGGCTCCTACGAGCAGTACTTC.

This clonotype has a handful of counts. The chain carries TRBV29-1 and TRBJ2-5; TRBD2 matches 10 bases. V dropped 3 bases and J dropped 2; count of bases not matched to a gene: 3. CDR3 length: 14 residues. Per germline, CDR1 SQVTM and CDR2 ANQGSEA. CDR3: CSVEGLAPQETQYF. The DNA for the CDR3 is TGCAGCGTTGAGGGACTAGCGCCACAAGAGACCCAGTACTTC. Variable domain in full (rest from reference TRBV29-1 and TRBJ2-5): SAVISQKPSRDICQRGTSLTIQCQVDSQVTMMFWYRQQPGQSLTLIATANQGSEATYESGFVIDKFPISRPNLTFSTLTVSNMSPEDSSIYLCSVEGLAPQETQYFGPGTRLLVL.

This clonotype was recorded a few times. At one end the junction does not follow the germline gene, possibly because of a read error. V usage is TRBV7-2 and J usage is TRBJ1-3, with 10 bases aligning to TRBD1. The length of the CDR3 is 16 residues. Germline V lookup: CDR1 SGHTA, CDR2 FQGNSA. This CDR3 is CASSSRDRGTGNTIYF. CDR3 bases: TGTGCCAGCAGCTCTAGGGACAGGGGTACTGGAAATACCATATATTTT.

This clonotype was picked up many times. This chain links TRBV29-1 with TRBJ2-5; D unclear. The germline gives CDR1 SQVTM, CDR2 ANQGSEA. The V and J ends lost 2 bases and 2 bases respectively, with 9 bases between them. The CDR3 is 13 residues long. The DNA for the CDR3 is TGCAGCGTTGAATTGTATTATCAAGAGACCCAGTACTTC. It encodes CSVELYYQETQYF.

As to this clonotype: The germline gene is not matched at one end of the junction; a read error may be the cause. Written as DNA, the CDR3 is TGTGCCAGCAGCACCCTGGACGGCTCTGGGGCCAACGTCCCGACTTTC. Translated: CASSTLDGSGANVPTF. The J gene is TRBJ2-6, the V gene TRBV7-9, with a weak D call TRBD1 (5 bases). Germline CDR1 and CDR2: SEHNR and FQNEAQ (reference sequence). CDR3 size: 16 residues.

This clonotype was seen more than once but under ten times. The rearrangement links TRBV29-1 to TRBJ2-7; 12 positions agree with TRBD1. Trimming at V came to 6 bases and at J to 6 bases, leaving 12 bases not matched to a gene. This CDR3 region has 15 residues. Germline CDR1 and CDR2: SQVTM and ANQGSEA. CDR3 sequence reads: CSVVPGQGARGEQYF. The CDR3, as DNA: TGCAGCGTCGTCCCGGGACAGGGGGCCCGGGGCGAGCAGTACTTC.

The chain has TRBV2 and TRBJ2-1, with unresolved D. Between the trimmed V and J ends, which lost 6 bases and 1 base, there was a span of 7 bases. The CDR3 extends over 13 amino acids. The germline gives CDR1 SNHLY, CDR2 FYNNEI. CDR3 in amino acids: CASRLRSYNEQFF. The CDR3 DNA sequence: TGTGCCAGCAGGCTGCGATCCTACAATGAGCAGTTCTTC.

The rearrangement joins TRBV7-9 to TRBJ2-1; weak D call: TRBD2 (5 bases). V was cut by 2 bases and J by 0 bases, with 8 bases left in between. In germline, CDR1 is SEHNR, CDR2 FQNEAQ (reference sequence). The CDR3 has 15 residues. CDR3 protein: CASSLRETSYNEQFF. The CDR3 DNA sequence: TGTGCCAGCAGCTTAAGGGAGACCTCCTACAATGAGCAGTTCTTC.

This clonotype was counted a few times. The genes are TRBV5-1 and TRBJ2-5; no firm D call. The J call may be faulty, since TRBJ2-1 better matches the DNA end. The CDR3 is 13 amino acids. The V gene's germline CDR1 is SGHRS and CDR2 YFSETQ. The CDR3 nucleotides are TGCGCCAGCAGCTTGGAGTCGTCGGATGAGCAGTTCTTC. Protein sequence: CASSLESSDEQFF.

A word on this clonotype: The junction departs from germline at one end; a sequencing error may be responsible. This chain joins TRBV7-9 and TRBJ2-1; TRBD2 aligns across 7 bases. The V gene's germline CDR1 is SEHNR and CDR2 FQNEAQ (reference sequence). The CDR3 runs 15 residues. CDR3 loop: CASSSLAEPYSEQFF. The CDR3 nucleotides are TGTGCCAGCAGCTCCCTAGCGGAACCCTACAGTGAGCAGTTCTTC. The full variable domain, with the rest looked up from reference TRBV7-9 and TRBJ2-1, is DTGVSQNPRHKITKRGQNVTFRCDPISEHNRLYWYRQTLGQGPEFLTYFQNEAQLEKSRLLSDRFSAERPKGSFSTLEIQRTEQGDSAMYLCASSSLAEPYSEQFFGPGTRLTVL.

The table lists this clonotype with a few counts. The chain uses TRBV4-3 and TRBJ1-6; D ambiguous. Germline assignment: CDR1 LGHNA and CDR2 YSLEER. The CDR3 has 19 amino acids. V was trimmed by 1 base and J by 0 bases, leaving 16 bases between them. CDR3: CASSQGGPISSSYNSPLHF. For the CDR3, the DNA is TGCGCCAGCAGCCAAGGAGGGCCTATATCGAGCTCCTATAATTCACCCCTCCACTTT.

Comment on this clonotype: Compared with germline, one end of the junction differs, possibly owing to a read error. J is TRBJ2-7 and V is TRBV7-9; D gene ambiguous. CDR3 length: 12 amino acids. Germline V lookup: CDR1 SEHNR, CDR2 FQNEAQ (reference sequence). The CDR3 sequence is CASSLSVGQALF. The CDR3 DNA is TGTGCCAGCAGCTTATCGGTCGGGCAGGCCCTATTC.

The rearrangement links TRBV28 to TRBJ1-4; TRBD1 might be the D (5 bases). Trimming shortened V by 3 bases and J by 5 bases, and 19 bases separated the two germline ends. In germline, CDR1 is MDHEN, CDR2 SYDVKM. The CDR3 extends over 17 amino acids. The CDR3 loop is CASSFEFKGRENEKLFF. The CDR3 DNA reads as TGTGCCAGCAGTTTTGAATTTAAGGGGCGGGAAAATGAAAAACTGTTTTTT.

The chain employs TRBV29-1 and TRBJ2-1, with TRBD1 identical over 8 bases. The DNA end lines up better with TRBJ2-7; the J call may be wrong. Germline V gene sequence: CDR1 SQVTM, CDR2 ANQGSEA. This CDR3 is 13 amino acids long. The CDR3 loop is CSVAQRQGWEQYF. CDR3 nucleotides: TGCAGCGTTGCCCAACGACAGGGGTGGGAGCAGTACTTC.

The rearrangement links TRBV5-1 to TRBJ1-2; D is undetermined. Trimming shortened V by 1 base and J by 8 bases, and 12 bases separated the two germline ends. CDR1 is SGHRS, CDR2 YFSETQ, per germline. CDR3 length equals 13 residues. DNA of the CDR3: TGCGCCAGCAGCTTGCGGTGGCGAGGAGGCTACACCTTC. Amino acid sequence: CASSLRWRGGYTF.

This clonotype has just a few counts. V usage is TRBV20-1 and J usage is TRBJ2-5, with 8 bases that match TRBD1. The end of the DNA is better explained by TRBJ2-7, so the J call may be wrong. Per germline, CDR1 DFQATT and CDR2 SNEGSKA (reference sequence). This CDR3 contains 14 residues. The CDR3 bases are TGCAGTGCTAGGACCCCAGCAGGGGGCCACGAGCAGTACTTC. Protein product: CSARTPAGGHEQYF.

This clonotype was found a few times. The chain joins TRBV4-1 to TRBJ2-5, with 12 bases matching TRBD2. The germline CDR1 and CDR2 sequences are MGHRA and YSYEKL. The CDR3 extends over 18 amino acids. V gave up 0 bases and J gave up 2 bases; unmatched junction bases: 7. This CDR3 is CASSQDQGLAGGQETQYF. CDR3 in DNA: TGCGCCAGCAGCCAAGATCAGGGACTAGCGGGCGGTCAAGAGACCCAGTACTTC.

This clonotype came up a few times. This chain connects TRBV4-3 to TRBJ2-7; D gene ambiguous. The CDR3 is 15 amino acids. V shed 0 bases and J shed 2 bases, with 11 bases lying between them. Germline CDR1 LGHNA, CDR2 YSLEER. CDR3 sequence (DNA): TGCGCCAGCAGCCAAGATCTTGGTGCCACCTACGAGCAGTACTTC. Protein sequence: CASSQDLGATYEQYF.